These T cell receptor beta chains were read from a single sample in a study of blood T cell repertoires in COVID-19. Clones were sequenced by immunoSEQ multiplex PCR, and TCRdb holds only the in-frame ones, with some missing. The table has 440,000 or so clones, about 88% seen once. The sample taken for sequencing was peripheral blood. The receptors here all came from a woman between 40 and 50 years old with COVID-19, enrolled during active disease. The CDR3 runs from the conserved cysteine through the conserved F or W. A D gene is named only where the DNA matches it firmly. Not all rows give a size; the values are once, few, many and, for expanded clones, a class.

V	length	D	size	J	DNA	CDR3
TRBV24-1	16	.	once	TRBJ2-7	TGTGCCACCAGTGATGGTGCTCAGGGGAGCTACTACGAGCAGTACTTC	CATSDGAQGSYYEQYF
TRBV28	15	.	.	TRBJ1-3	TGTGCCAGCAGTCTCAGGGAGGCGTCAGGAAACACCATATATTTT	CASSLREASGNTIYF
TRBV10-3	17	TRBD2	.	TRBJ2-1	TGTGCCATCAGTGACCTTACTAGCGGGGGGGCGTACAATGAGCAGTTCTTC	CAISDLTSGGAYNEQFF
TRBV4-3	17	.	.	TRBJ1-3	TGCGCCAGCAGCCAAGAGCCTTTGGGGGGGGGCAGAAACACCATATATTTT	CASSQEPLGGGRNTIYF
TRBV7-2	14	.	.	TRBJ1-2	TGTGCCAGCAGCCCTGGTGGGGGGGCTGGTGGCTACACCTTC	CASSPGGGAGGYTF
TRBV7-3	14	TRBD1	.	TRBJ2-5	TGTGCCAGCAGCCGACAGGGGGTTGGGGAGACCCAGTACTTC	CASSRQGVGETQYF
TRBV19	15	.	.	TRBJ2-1	TGTGCCAGTAGTACCTTACTAGTCCCCTACAATGAGCAGTTCTTC	CASSTLLVPYNEQFF
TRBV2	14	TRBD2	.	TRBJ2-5	TGTGCCAGCAGTCCCAAGCGGGGGTTAGAGACCCAGTACTTC	CASSPKRGLETQYF
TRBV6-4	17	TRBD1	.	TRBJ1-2	TGTGCCAGCAGCTTGGATTTTAGACAGGGGGCTTACTATGGCTACACCTTC	CASSLDFRQGAYYGYTF
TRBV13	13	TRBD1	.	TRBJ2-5	TGTGCCAGCAGCTCGGACAGGCGAGAGACCCAGTACTTC	CASSSDRRETQYF
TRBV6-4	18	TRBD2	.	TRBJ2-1	TGTGCCAGCAGTGACTCGCCCGGGGGGGCTAGCTCCTACAATGAGCAGTTCTTC	CASSDSPGGASSYNEQFF
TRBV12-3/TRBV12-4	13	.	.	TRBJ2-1	TGTGCCAGCAGCAGGGACTTTAACAATGAGCAGTTCTTC	CASSRDFNNEQFF
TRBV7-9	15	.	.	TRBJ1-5	TGTGCCAGCAGCCACGGTGCGACAGAGGTTCAGCCCCAGCATTTT	CASSHGATEVQPQHF
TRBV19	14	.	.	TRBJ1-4	TGTGCCAGCCACACAGGGAGGGTTCGGGAAAAACTGTTTTTT	CASHTGRVREKLFF
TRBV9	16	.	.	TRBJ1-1	TGTGCCAGCAGCCCAAGCGGGGAGGGGAAGGACACTGAAGCTTTCTTT	CASSPSGEGKDTEAFF
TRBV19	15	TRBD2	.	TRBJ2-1	TGTGCCAGTTCTCTAGCGGCCTTAACGGGGAATGAGCAGTTCTTC	CASSLAALTGNEQFF
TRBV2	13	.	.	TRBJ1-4	TGTGCCGTCCACAGGGCAACTAATGAAAAACTGTTTTTT	CAVHRATNEKLFF
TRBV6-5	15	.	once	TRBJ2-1	TGTGCCAGCGGGCGGGACTCACGCTCCTACAATGAGCAGTTCTTC	CASGRDSRSYNEQFF
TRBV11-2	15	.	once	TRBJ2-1	TGTGCCAGCAGCTTAGGGCTAACGACTTCTACGCAGCAGTTCTTC	CASSLGLTTSTQQFF
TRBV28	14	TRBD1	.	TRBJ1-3	TGTGCCAGCAGCCCTAGGGGGCAGGGAAACACCATATATTTT	CASSPRGQGNTIYF
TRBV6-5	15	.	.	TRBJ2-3	TGTGCCAGCAGTTTATTAGCGGTTAGCACAGATACGCAGTATTTT	CASSLLAVSTDTQYF
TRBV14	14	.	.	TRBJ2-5	TGTGCCAGCAGCCCAGGAGGGATAGGAGAGACCCAGTACTTC	CASSPGGIGETQYF
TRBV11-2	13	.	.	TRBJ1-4	TGTGCCAGCAGCTTAGAAGTCGGAGGAAAACTGTTTTTT	CASSLEVGGKLFF
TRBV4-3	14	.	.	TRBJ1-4	TGCGCCAGCAGCCCACAGGGTCTCGGTGAAAAACTGTTTTTT	CASSPQGLGEKLFF
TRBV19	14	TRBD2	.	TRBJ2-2	TGTGCCAGTAGCCCTAGCGGGAGGACCGGGGAGCTGTTTTTT	CASSPSGRTGELFF
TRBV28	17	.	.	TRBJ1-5	TGTGCCAGCAGTTTCCTCCCCGGGGTCGACGGCAATCAGCCCCAGCATTTT	CASSFLPGVDGNQPQHF
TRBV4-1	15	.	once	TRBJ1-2	TGCGCCAGCAGCCAAGATTCTTCCGGGAGGGGAGGCTACACCTTC	CASSQDSSGRGGYTF
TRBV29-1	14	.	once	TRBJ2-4	TGCAGCGTTGGAGGCAAACTAGCCAAAAACATTCAGTACTTC	CSVGGKLAKNIQYF
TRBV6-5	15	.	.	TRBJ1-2	TGTGCCAGCACGTTGCGGCAGGAGGGTGATTATGGCTACACCTTC	CASTLRQEGDYGYTF
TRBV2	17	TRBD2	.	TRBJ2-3	TGTGCCAGCAGAGAACGAGGGACTAGCGGGGGGCTAGATACGCAGTATTTT	CASRERGTSGGLDTQYF
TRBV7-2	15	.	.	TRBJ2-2	TGTGCCAGCAGCCCCTCCCTGGGGGGAACCGGGGAGCTGTTTTTT	CASSPSLGGTGELFF
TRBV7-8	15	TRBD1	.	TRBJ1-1	TGTGCCAGCAGAAAAGACAGGGGCAAACGCTCCTGGAACTTTTTT	CASRKDRGKRSWNFF
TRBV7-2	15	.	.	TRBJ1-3	TGTGCCAGCAGCTTTTCGGCAGGCTCTGGAAACACCATATATTTT	CASSFSAGSGNTIYF
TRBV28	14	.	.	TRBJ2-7	TGTGCCAGCAGTTTATTTTGGAGTCACGACGAGCAGTACTTC	CASSLFWSHDEQYF
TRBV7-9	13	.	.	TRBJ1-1	TGTGCCAGCAGCTTCCAGGGAAATTTTGAAGCTTTCTTT	CASSFQGNFEAFF
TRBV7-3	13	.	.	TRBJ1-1	TGTGCCAGCAGCCCTCGGGGGGACACTGAAGCTTTCTTT	CASSPRGDTEAFF